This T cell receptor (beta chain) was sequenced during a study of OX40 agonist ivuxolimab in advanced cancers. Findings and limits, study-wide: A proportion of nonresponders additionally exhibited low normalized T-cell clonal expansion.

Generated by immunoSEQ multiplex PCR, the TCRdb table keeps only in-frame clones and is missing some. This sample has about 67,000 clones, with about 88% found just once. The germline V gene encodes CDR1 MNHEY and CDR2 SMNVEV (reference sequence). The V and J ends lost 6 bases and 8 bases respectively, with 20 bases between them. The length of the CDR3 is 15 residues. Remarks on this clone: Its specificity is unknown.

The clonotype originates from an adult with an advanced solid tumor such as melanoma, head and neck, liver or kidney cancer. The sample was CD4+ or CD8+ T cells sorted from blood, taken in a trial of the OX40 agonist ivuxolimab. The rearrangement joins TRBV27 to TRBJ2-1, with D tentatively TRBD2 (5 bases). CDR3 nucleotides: TGTGCCAGCAGACCGGGAAGTAGCCGCTTTTATGAGCAGTTCTTC. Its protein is CASRPGSSRFYEQFF.